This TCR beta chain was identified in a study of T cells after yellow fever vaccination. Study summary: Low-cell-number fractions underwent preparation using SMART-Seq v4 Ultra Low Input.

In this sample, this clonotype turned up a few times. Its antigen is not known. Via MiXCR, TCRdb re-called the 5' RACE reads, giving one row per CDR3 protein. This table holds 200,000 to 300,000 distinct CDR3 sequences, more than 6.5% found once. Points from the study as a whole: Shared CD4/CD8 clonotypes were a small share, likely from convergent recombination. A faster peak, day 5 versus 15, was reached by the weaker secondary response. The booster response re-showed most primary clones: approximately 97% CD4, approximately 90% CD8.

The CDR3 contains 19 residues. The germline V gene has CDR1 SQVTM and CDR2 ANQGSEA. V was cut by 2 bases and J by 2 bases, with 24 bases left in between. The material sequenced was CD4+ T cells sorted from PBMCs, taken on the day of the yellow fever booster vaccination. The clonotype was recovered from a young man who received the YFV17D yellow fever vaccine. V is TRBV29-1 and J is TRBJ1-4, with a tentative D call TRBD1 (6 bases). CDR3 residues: CSVESGLGTGRATNEKLFF. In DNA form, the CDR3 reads TGCAGCGTTGAATCTGGCCTGGGAACAGGGAGGGCGACTAATGAAAAACTGTTTTTT.